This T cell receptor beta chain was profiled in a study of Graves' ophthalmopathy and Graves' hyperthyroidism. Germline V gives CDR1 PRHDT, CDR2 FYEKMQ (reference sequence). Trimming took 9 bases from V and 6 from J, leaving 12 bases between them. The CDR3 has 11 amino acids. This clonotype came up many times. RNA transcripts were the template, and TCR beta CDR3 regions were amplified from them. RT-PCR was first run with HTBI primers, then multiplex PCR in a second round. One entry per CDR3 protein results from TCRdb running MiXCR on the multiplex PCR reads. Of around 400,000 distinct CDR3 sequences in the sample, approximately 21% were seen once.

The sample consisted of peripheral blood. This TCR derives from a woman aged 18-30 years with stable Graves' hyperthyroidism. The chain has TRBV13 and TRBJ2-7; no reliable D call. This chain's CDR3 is CASARSIEQYF. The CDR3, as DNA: TGTGCCAGTGCCAGATCCATCGAGCAGTACTTC.